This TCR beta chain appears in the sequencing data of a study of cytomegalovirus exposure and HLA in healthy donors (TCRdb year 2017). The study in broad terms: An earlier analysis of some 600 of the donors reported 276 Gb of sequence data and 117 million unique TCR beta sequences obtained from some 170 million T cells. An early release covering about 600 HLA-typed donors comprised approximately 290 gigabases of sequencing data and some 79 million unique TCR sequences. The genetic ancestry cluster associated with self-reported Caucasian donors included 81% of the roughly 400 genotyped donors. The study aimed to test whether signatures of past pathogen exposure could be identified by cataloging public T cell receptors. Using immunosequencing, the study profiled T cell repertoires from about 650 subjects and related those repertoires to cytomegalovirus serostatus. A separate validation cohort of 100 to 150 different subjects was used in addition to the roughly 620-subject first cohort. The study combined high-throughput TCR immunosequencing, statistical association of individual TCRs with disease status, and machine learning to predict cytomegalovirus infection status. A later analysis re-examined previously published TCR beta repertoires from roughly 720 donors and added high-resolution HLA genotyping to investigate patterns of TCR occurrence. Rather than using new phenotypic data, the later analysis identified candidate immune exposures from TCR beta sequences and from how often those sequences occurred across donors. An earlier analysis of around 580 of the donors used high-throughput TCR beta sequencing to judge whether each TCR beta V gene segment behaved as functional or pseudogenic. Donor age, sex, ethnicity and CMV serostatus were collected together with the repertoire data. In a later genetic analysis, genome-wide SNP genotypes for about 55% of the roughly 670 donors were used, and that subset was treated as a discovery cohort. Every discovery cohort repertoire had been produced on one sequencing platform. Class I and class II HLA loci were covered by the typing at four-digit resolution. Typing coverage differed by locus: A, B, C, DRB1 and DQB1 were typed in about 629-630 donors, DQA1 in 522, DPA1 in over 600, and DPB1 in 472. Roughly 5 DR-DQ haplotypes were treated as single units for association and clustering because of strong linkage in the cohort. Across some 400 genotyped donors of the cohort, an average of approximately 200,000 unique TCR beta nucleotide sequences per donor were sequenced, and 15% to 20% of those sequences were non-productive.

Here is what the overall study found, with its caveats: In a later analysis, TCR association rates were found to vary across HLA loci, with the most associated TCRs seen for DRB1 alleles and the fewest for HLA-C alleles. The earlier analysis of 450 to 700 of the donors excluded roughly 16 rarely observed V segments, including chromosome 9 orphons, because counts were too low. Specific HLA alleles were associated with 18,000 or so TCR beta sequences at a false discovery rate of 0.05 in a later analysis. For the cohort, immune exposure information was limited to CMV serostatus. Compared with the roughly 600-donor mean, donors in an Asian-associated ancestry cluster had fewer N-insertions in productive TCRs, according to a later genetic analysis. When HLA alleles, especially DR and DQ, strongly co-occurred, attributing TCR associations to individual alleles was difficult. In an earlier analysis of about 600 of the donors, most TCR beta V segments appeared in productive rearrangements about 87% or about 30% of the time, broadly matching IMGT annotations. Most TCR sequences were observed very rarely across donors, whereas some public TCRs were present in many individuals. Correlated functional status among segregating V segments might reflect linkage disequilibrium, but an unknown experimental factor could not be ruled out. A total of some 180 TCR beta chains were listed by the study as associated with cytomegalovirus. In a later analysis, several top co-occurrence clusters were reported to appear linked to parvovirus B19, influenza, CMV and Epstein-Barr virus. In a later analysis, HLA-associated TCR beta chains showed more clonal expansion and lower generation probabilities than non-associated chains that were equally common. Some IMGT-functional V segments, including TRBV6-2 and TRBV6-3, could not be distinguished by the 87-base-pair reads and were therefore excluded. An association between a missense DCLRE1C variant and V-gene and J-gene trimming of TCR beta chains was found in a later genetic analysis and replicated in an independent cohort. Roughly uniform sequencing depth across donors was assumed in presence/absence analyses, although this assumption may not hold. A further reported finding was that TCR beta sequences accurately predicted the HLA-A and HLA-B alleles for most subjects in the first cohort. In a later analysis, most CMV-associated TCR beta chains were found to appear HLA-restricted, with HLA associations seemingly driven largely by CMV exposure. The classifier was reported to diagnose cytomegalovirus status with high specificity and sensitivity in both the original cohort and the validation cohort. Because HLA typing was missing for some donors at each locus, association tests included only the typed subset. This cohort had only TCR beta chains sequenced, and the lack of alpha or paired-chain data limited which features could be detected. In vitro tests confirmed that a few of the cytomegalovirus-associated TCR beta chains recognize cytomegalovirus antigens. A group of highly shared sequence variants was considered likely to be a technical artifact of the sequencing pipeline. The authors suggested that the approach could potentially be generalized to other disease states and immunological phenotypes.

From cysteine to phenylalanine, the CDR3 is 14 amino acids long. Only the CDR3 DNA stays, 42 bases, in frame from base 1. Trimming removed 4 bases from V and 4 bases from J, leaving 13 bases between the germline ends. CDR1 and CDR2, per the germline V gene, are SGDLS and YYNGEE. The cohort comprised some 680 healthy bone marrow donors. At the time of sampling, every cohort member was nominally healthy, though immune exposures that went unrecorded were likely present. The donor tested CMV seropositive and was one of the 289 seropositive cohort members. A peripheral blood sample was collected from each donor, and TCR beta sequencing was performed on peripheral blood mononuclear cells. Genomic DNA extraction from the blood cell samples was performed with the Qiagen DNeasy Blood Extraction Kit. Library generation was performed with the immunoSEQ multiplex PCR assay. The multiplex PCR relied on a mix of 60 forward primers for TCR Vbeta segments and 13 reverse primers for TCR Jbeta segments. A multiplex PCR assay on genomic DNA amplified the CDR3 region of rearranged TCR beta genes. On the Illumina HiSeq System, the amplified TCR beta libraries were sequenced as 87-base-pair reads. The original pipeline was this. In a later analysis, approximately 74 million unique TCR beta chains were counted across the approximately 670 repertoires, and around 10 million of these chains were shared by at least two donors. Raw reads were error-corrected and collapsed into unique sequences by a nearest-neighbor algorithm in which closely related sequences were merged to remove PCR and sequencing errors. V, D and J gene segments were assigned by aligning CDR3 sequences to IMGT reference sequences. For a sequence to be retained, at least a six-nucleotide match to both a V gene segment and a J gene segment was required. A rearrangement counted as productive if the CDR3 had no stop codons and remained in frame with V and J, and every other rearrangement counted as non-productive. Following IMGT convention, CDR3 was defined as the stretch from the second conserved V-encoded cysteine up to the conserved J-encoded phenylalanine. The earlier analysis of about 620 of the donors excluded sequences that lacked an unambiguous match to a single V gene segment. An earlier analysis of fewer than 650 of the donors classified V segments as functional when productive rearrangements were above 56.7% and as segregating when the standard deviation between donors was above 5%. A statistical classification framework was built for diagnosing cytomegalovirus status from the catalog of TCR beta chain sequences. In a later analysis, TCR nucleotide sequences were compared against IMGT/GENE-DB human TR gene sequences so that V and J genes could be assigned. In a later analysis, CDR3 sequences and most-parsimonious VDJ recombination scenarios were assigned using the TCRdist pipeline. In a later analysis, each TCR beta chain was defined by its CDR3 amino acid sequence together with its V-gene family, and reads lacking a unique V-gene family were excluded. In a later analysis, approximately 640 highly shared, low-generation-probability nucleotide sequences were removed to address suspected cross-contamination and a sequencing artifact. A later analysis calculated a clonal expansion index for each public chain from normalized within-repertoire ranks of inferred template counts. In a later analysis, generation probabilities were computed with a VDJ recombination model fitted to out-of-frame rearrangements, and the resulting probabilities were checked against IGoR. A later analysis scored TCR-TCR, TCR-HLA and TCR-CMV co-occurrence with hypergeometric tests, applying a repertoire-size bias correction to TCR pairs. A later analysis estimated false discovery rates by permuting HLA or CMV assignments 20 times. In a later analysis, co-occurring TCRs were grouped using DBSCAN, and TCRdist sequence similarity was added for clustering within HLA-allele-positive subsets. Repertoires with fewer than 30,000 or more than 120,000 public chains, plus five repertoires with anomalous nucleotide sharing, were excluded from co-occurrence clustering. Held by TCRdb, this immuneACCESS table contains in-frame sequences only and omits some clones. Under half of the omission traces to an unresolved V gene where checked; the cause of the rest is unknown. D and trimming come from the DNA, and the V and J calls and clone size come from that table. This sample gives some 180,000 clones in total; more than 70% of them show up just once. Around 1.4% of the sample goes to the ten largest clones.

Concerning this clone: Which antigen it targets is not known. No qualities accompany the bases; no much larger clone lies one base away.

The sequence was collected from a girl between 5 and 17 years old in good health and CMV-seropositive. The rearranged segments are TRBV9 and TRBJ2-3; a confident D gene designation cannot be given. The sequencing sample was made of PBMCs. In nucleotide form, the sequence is TGTGCCAGCAGCCTAAACACCCGGGCAGATACGCAGTATTTT. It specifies CASSLNTRADTQYF.